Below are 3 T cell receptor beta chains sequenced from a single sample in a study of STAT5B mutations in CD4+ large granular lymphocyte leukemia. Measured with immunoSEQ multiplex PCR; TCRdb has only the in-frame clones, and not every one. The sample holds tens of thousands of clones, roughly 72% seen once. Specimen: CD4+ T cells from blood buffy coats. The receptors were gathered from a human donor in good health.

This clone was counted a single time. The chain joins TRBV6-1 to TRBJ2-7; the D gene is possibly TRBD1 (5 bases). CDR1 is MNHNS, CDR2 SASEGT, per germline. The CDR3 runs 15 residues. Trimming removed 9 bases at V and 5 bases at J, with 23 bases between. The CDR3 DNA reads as TGTGCCAGTGTGAGTCCACTGGGCAGGGCTAACGAGCAGTACTTC. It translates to CASVSPLGRANEQYF.

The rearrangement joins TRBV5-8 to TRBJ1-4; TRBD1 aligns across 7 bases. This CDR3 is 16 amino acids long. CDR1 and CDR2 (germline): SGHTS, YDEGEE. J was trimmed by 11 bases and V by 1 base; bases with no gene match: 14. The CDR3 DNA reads TGTGCCAGCAGCTTGCCTCGGGTAGCGTCAGGGGGGAAACTGTTTTTT. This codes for CASSLPRVASGGKLFF.

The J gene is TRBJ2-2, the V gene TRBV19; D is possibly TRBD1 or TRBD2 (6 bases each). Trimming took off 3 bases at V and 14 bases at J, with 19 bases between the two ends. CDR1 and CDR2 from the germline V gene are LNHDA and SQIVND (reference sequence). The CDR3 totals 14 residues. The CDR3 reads CASSMGGHRGGLFF. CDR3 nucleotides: TGTGCCAGTAGTATGGGGGGACACCGGGGAGGACTGTTTTTT.